The next 6 T cell receptor beta chains were all read from a single sample in a study of identical twins. TCRdb re-derived calls from the 5' RACE reads in MiXCR, one entry per CDR3 protein. The sample lists around 650,000 distinct CDR3 sequences, roughly 7.1% seen once, with roughly 1.5% in the top ten. The same specimen was also included in a second study, on yellow fever vaccine responses in identical twins.

Sequencing was carried out using PBMCs. The source of these receptors is a woman under 30 in good health.

This clonotype was observed at least ten times. The V and J genes are TRBV20-1 and TRBJ2-1; TRBD1 agrees at 10 bases. This CDR3 region has 15 residues. After removal of 1 base from V and 9 bases from J, the junction contained 9 bases not matched to a gene. CDR1 and CDR2 (germline): DFQATT, SNEGSKA (reference sequence). Here the CDR3 DNA reads TGCAGTGCTAGAGTCGATGGGACAGGGGTGGGTGAGCAGTTCTTC. It specifies CSARVDGTGVGEQFF.

This sequence joins TRBV19 and TRBJ2-7; D is unclear. Trimming cost V 7 bases and J 2 bases, with 15 bases left between them. The CDR3 spans 14 residues. The V gene's germline CDR1 is LNHDA and CDR2 SQIVND (reference sequence). DNA of the CDR3: TGTGCCAGTACCACGACCGAAAGGACCTACGAGCAGTACTTC. This translates into CASTTTERTYEQYF.

Ten or more counts support this clonotype. This chain joins TRBV15 and TRBJ2-7; either TRBD1 or TRBD2 may supply D (5 bases each). The V end lost 7 bases, the J end lost 0 bases, and 13 bases lay between the germline ends. CDR3 size: 14 residues. CDR1 and CDR2 (germline): LNHNV, YYDKDF (reference sequence). The CDR3 loop is CATKGTGTSYEQYV. CDR3 bases: TGTGCCACCAAAGGGACGGGGACCTCCTACGAGCAGTACGTC.

This clonotype was picked up a small number of times. V gene TRBV18 combines with J gene TRBJ1-1; D is possibly TRBD1 (6 bases). CDR3 length equals 16 residues. Trimming took 2 bases from V and 2 from J, leaving 15 bases between them. CDR1 is KGHSH, CDR2 LQKENI, per germline. This CDR3 is CASSPVLRGKNTEAFF. The CDR3, as DNA: TGTGCCAGCTCACCAGTATTAAGGGGGAAAAACACTGAAGCTTTCTTT.

The genes are TRBV7-3 and TRBJ2-7, with 8 bases that match TRBD2. The CDR3 totals 15 residues. V lost 2 bases to trimming and J lost 2 bases; unmatched junction nucleotides: 5. In germline, CDR1 is SGHTA, CDR2 FQGTGA. CDR3 nucleotide sequence: TGTGCCAGCAGCTTAGAACTAGCGGCCCCCTACGAGCAGTACTTC. Its translation: CASSLELAAPYEQYF.

This clonotype was counted between two and nine times. The CDR3 reads CASSLTLGPHEQFF. CDR3 nucleotides: TGTGCCAGCAGCTTAACCCTAGGGCCACATGAGCAGTTCTTC. This rearrangement joins TRBV11-2 to TRBJ2-1; D call uncertain. V was trimmed by 2 bases and J by 8 bases, leaving 13 bases between them. Germline values: CDR1 SGHAT, CDR2 FQNNGV. The CDR3 is 14 amino acids.